Following are 26 T cell receptor beta chains from one sample sequenced in a study of tissue T cells after allogeneic stem cell transplantation. Measured with immunoSEQ multiplex PCR; TCRdb has only the in-frame clones, and not every one. In the table there are 9,500 to 15,000 clones, 70% to 80% of which are singletons. The specimen was tissue from the right colon, collected at autopsy. The receptors were gathered from a woman between 18 and 55 years old with breast cancer.

The V and J genes are TRBV5-6 and TRBJ2-3, with D tentatively TRBD2 (5 bases). The length of the CDR3 is 14 residues. Germline CDR1 is SGHDT and CDR2 is YYEEEE. V shed 5 bases and J shed 0 bases, with 10 bases lying between them. The CDR3 reads CASRGRISTDTQYF. CDR3 nucleotides: TGTGCCAGCAGGGGGAGAATTAGCACAGATACGCAGTATTTT.

This clone was counted only a few times. The CDR3 DNA is TGTGCCAGCAGCAAAGCGCTTACATGGGGTAATGGCTACACCTTC. Protein: CASSKALTWGNGYTF. The J gene is TRBJ1-2, the V gene TRBV21-1. TRBV21-1 is tagged as a pseudogene. This CDR3 contains 15 residues.

The chain employs TRBV2 and TRBJ2-5; D unclear. The germline gives CDR1 SNHLY, CDR2 FYNNEI. V shed 5 bases and J shed 5 bases, with 6 bases lying between them. This CDR3 has 11 residues. DNA of the CDR3: TGTGCCAGCAGTCCTCAGGAGACCCAGTACTTC. This gives the protein CASSPQETQYF. The variable domain in full, with the rest retrieved from reference TRBV2 and TRBJ2-5, is EPEVTQTPSHQVTQMGQEVILRCVPISNHLYFYWYRQILGQKVEFLVSFYNNEISEKSEIFDDQFSVERPDGSNFTLKIRSTKLEDSAMYFCASSPQETQYFGPGTRLLVL.

This chain joins TRBV19 and TRBJ2-3; possibly TRBD2 for D (5 bases). This CDR3 is built from 15 residues. Germline loops: CDR1 LNHDA, CDR2 SQIVND (reference sequence). Trimming stripped 3 bases from V and 2 bases from J, with 12 bases between. The DNA for the CDR3 is TGTGCCAGTAGTATGAGAGAGGGTTTCACAGATACGCAGTATTTT. Its translation: CASSMREGFTDTQYF.

This chain links TRBV6-5 with TRBJ2-7; 9 positions agree with TRBD1. The CDR3 totals 13 residues. Germline V lookup: CDR1 MNHEY, CDR2 SVGAGI. J was trimmed by 4 bases and V by 6 bases; bases with no gene match: 4. The CDR3 bases are TGTGCCAGCAGGCCCGACAGGGGGTACGAGCAGTACTTC. This codes for CASRPDRGYEQYF.

There are a few counts of this clone. The chain recombines TRBV5-4 with TRBJ2-2; D may match TRBD1 or TRBD2 (6 bases each). The CDR3 covers 15 residues. CDR1 is SGHNT and CDR2 is YYREEE in the germline V gene (reference sequence). Trimming took off 3 bases at V and 2 bases at J, with 11 bases between the two ends. Here the CDR3 DNA reads TGTGCCAGCAGCTGGGGGCGGGACAACACCGGGGAGCTGTTTTTT. Its translation is CASSWGRDNTGELFF.

This chain uses TRBV6-6 with TRBJ2-6, with 8 bases that match TRBD1. Unmatched junction bases numbered 5, after V lost 7 bases and J lost 0 bases. The germline CDR1 and CDR2 sequences are MNHNY and SVGAGI (reference sequence). This CDR3 contains 16 residues. CDR3 DNA: TGTGCCAGCAACCCGACAGGGGTCTCTGGGGCCAACGTCCTGACTTTC. This gives the protein CASNPTGVSGANVLTF.

V is TRBV7-2 and J is TRBJ2-5; D is undetermined. V shed 5 bases and J shed 0 bases, with 19 bases lying between them. The germline gives CDR1 SGHTA, CDR2 FQGNSA. The CDR3 runs 17 residues. In DNA form, the CDR3 reads TGTGCCAGCAGCCAAAGGCCCACGGACCACAACCAAGAGACCCAGTACTTC. It codes for CASSQRPTDHNQETQYF.

The chain carries TRBV19 and TRBJ1-2; 7 bases align to TRBD1. The J segment lost 4 bases and the V segment lost 5 bases, leaving 10 bases of the junction unmatched. CDR3 length: 15 amino acids. CDR1 and CDR2 (germline): LNHDA, SQIVND (reference sequence). The CDR3 spells CASSPPYRGGYGYTF. The DNA for the CDR3 is TGTGCCAGTAGTCCTCCATACAGGGGAGGCTATGGCTACACCTTC.

The CDR3 DNA reads as TGTGCCAGCAGTCCCTCTGAAGGGAGGGGGAATAATGGCTACACCTTC. As protein: CASSPSEGRGNNGYTF. V is TRBV28 and J is TRBJ1-2; the D gene is possibly TRBD1 (6 bases). This CDR3 is 16 amino acids long. Germline V lookup: CDR1 MDHEN, CDR2 SYDVKM. The V end lost 5 bases, the J end lost 6 bases, and 22 bases lay between the germline ends.

The V gene is TRBV5-6, the J gene TRBJ2-1; weak D call: TRBD2 (6 bases). The CDR3 is made up of 16 amino acids. Trimming left V 3 bases short and J 8 bases short, with 21 bases between. The germline CDR1 and CDR2 sequences are SGHDT and YYEEEE. The CDR3: CASSSMLAINRDEQFF. The CDR3 DNA sequence: TGTGCCAGCAGCTCCATGCTAGCGATCAATAGGGATGAGCAGTTCTTC.

The chain couples TRBV12-3 or TRBV12-4 to TRBJ2-1; a weak D match, TRBD2 (5 bases). CDR3 length: 13 amino acids. The V gene lost 7 bases and the J gene lost 9 bases, with 16 bases spanning the gap. The CDR3 nucleotides read TGTGCCAGCACCGACACGGCCGGAGGTGAGCAGTTCTTC. It encodes CASTDTAGGEQFF.

In its sample, this clone was seen a few times. The chain couples TRBV6-5 to TRBJ1-1, with unresolved D. The CDR3 has 15 residues. Germline V gene lookup returns CDR1 MNHEY and CDR2 SVGAGI. V lost 2 bases to trimming and J lost 6 bases, with 16 bases between them. This CDR3 reads CASSYAEVGYAEAFF. The CDR3 DNA follows: TGTGCCAGCAGTTACGCGGAAGTTGGTTACGCTGAAGCTTTCTTT.

The chain has TRBV5-6 and TRBJ2-7; perhaps TRBD1 as D (6 bases). Per the germline V gene, CDR1 is SGHDT and CDR2 is YYEEEE. The CDR3 contains 12 residues. V was clipped by 4 bases and J by 7 bases, with 12 bases between them. Written as DNA, the CDR3 is TGTGCCAGCAGCATACGGACAGTAGAGCAGTACTTC. Amino acid sequence: CASSIRTVEQYF.

The gene calls are TRBV27 and TRBJ2-3; tentative D call: TRBD2 (5 bases). V was clipped by 3 bases and J by 3 bases, with 10 bases between them. This CDR3 has 14 residues. CDR1 is MNHEY and CDR2 is SMNVEV in the germline V gene (reference sequence). CDR3 region: CASSFEGRTDTQYF. For the CDR3, the DNA is TGTGCCAGCAGTTTCGAGGGCAGGACAGATACGCAGTATTTT.

This clone was found once. The genes are TRBV5-1 and TRBJ2-3; D may be TRBD2 (5 bases). Germline CDR1 is SGHRS and CDR2 is YFSETQ. The CDR3 has 14 amino acids. Between the trimmed V and J ends, which lost 6 bases and 1 base, there was a span of 12 bases. The CDR3 sequence is CASKPSGGTDTQYF. The DNA for the CDR3 is TGCGCCAGCAAACCCAGCGGAGGCACAGATACGCAGTATTTT.

V is TRBV5-4 and J is TRBJ1-2; 7 bases are shared with TRBD1. V trimming: 5 bases; J trimming: 1 base; junction bases outside the gene matches: 14. Per the germline V gene, CDR1 is SGHNT and CDR2 is YYREEE (reference sequence). The CDR3 covers 17 residues. CDR3 DNA: TGTGCCAGCAGTACCGGACCGACAGGGAAAATTAACTATGGCTACACCTTC. Its translation is CASSTGPTGKINYGYTF.

The chain joins TRBV2 to TRBJ2-7; 9 positions match TRBD1. V trimming: 5 bases; J trimming: 7 bases; junction bases outside the gene matches: 6. CDR1 SNHLY and CDR2 FYNNEI come from the germline V gene. This CDR3 region has 13 residues. CDR3 nucleotide sequence: TGTGCCAGCAGTTGGGACAGGGCCTCTGAGCAGTACTTC. Translating gives CASSWDRASEQYF.

This clone is labeled as medium-sized (0.01 to 0.1%). This chain uses TRBV6-1 with TRBJ1-2; unclear D gene. This CDR3 comprises 12 residues. V was pared by 2 bases and J by 5 bases, with 6 bases between. Germline V lookup: CDR1 MNHNS, CDR2 SASEGT. CDR3 protein: CASSEYGYGYTF. CDR3 DNA: TGTGCCAGCAGTGAATATGGGTATGGCTACACCTTC.

This clone was detected a few times. The rearrangement links TRBV2 to TRBJ2-7, with TRBD1 identical over 7 bases. Germline CDR1 and CDR2: SNHLY and FYNNEI. The trim removed 7 bases at V and 3 bases at J, leaving 12 bases unmatched. This CDR3 region has 15 residues. CDR3 sequence: CASKEEPGQHYEQYF. The CDR3 DNA reads as TGTGCCAGCAAGGAAGAGCCGGGACAGCACTACGAGCAGTACTTC.

V gene TRBV30 combines with J gene TRBJ1-2, with 9 bases lining up with TRBD1. This CDR3 region has 13 residues. Trimming cost V 2 bases and J 8 bases; bases outside gene matches: 6. The germline gives CDR1 GTSNPN, CDR2 SVGIG (reference sequence). The CDR3 sequence is CAWSTHTGGGYTF. Here the CDR3 DNA reads TGTGCCTGGAGTACTCACACAGGGGGCGGCTACACCTTC.

This clone has only a few counts. V and J are TRBV7-2 and TRBJ2-3; D uncertain. V dropped 5 bases and J dropped 4 bases, with 13 bases sitting between them. The CDR3 runs 14 residues. Germline V gives CDR1 SGHTA, CDR2 FQGNSA. CDR3 bases: TGTGCCAGCAGCCCGCCATCTATGCCAGATACGCAGTATTTT. Its protein is CASSPPSMPDTQYF.

V is TRBV15 and J is TRBJ1-3, with 7 nucleotides matching TRBD1. CDR1 is LNHNV, CDR2 YYDKDF, per germline (reference sequence). J was trimmed by 8 bases and V by 8 bases; bases with no gene match: 15. CDR3 length: 15 amino acids. CDR3 in amino acids: CATGTGAWRKDTIYF. In DNA form, the CDR3 reads TGTGCCACCGGTACAGGGGCTTGGAGAAAAGACACCATATATTTT.

This clone has only a few counts. Written as DNA, the CDR3 is TGTGCCAGTGGATTCCAGGGTGGCACTGAAGCTTTCTTT. It codes for CASGFQGGTEAFF. This rearrangement joins TRBV3-1 (or the pseudogene TRBV3-2) to TRBJ1-1, with a tentative D call TRBD1 (5 bases). Trimming removed 9 bases from V and 4 bases from J, with 15 bases in between. This CDR3 contains 13 residues. Germline values: CDR1 LGHDT, CDR2 YNNKEL (reference sequence).

The chain links TRBV27 to TRBJ1-2; tentative D call: TRBD1 (5 bases). The V end lost 6 bases, the J end lost 2 bases, and 13 bases lay between the germline ends. The V gene's germline CDR1 is MNHEY and CDR2 SMNVEV (reference sequence). This CDR3 comprises 14 residues. The CDR3 bases are TGTGCCAGCAGGCCTCAGGGATCGAACTATGGCTACACCTTC. This gives the protein CASRPQGSNYGYTF.

The chain links TRBV4-2 to TRBJ1-5; D unresolved. The CDR3 covers 15 residues. V was clipped by 0 bases and J by 4 bases, with 10 bases between them. From germline, CDR1 is LGHNA and CDR2 YNFKEQ. The CDR3 here is CASSQEGGRNQPQHF. DNA for the CDR3: TGTGCCAGCAGCCAAGAAGGTGGGAGGAATCAGCCCCAGCATTTT.